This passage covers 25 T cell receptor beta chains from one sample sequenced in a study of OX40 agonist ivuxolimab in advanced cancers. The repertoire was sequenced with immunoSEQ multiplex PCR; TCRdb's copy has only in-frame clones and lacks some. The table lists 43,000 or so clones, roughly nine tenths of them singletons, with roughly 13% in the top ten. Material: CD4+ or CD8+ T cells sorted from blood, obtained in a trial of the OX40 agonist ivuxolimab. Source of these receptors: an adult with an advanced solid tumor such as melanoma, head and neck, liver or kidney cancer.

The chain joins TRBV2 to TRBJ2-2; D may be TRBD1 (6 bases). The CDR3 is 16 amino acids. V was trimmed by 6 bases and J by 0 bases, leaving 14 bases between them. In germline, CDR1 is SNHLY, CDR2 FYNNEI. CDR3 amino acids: CASRGGQIANTGELFF. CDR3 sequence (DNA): TGTGCCAGCAGAGGCGGACAGATAGCGAACACCGGGGAGCTGTTTTTT. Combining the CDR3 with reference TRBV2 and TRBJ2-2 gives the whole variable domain EPEVTQTPSHQVTQMGQEVILRCVPISNHLYFYWYRQILGQKVEFLVSFYNNEISEKSEIFDDQFSVERPDGSNFTLKIRSTKLEDSAMYFCASRGGQIANTGELFFGEGSRLTVL.

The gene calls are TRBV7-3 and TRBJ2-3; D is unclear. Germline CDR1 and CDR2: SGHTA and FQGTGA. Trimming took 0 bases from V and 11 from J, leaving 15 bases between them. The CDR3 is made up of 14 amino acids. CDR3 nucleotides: TGTGCCAGCAGCTTAACCTCCGGTCCCCGCAGGCAGTATTTT. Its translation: CASSLTSGPRRQYF.

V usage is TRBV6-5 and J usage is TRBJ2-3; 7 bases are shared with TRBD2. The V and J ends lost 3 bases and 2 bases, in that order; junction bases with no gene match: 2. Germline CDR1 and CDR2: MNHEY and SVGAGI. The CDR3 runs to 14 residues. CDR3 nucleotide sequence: TGTGCCAGCAGTTATAGGGACTACACAGATACGCAGTATTTT. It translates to CASSYRDYTDTQYF.

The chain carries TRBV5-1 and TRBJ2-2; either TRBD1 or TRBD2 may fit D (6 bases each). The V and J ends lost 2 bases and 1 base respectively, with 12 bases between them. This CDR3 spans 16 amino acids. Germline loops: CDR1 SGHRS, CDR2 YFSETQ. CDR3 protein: CASSFLGGLNTGELFF. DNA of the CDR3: TGCGCCAGCAGCTTTTTGGGGGGCTTGAACACCGGGGAGCTGTTTTTT.

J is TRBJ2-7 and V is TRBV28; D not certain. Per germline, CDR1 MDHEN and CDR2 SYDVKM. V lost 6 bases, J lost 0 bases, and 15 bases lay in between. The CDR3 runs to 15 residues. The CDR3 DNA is TGTGCCAGCAGCCGCCCCCTGGCGAGCTCCTACGAGCAGTACTTC. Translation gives CASSRPLASSYEQYF.

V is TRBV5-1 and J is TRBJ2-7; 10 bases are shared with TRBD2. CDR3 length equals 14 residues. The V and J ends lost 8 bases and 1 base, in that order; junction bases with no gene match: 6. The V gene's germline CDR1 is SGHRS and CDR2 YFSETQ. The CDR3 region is CASVPTSGSYEQYF. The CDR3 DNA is TGCGCCAGTGTCCCGACTAGCGGGTCCTACGAGCAGTACTTC.

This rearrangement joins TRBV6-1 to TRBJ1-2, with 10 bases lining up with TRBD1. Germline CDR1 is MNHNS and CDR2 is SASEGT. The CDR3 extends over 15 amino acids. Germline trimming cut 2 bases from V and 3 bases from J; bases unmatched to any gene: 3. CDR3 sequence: CASSEWTGGDYGYTF. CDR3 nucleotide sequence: TGTGCCAGCAGTGAATGGACAGGGGGAGACTATGGCTACACCTTC.

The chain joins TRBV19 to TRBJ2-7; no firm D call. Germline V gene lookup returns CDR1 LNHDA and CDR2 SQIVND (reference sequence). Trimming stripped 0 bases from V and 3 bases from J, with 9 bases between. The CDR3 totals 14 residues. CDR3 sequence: CASSIDDTDYEQYF. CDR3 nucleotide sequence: TGTGCCAGTAGTATAGATGATACGGACTACGAGCAGTACTTC.

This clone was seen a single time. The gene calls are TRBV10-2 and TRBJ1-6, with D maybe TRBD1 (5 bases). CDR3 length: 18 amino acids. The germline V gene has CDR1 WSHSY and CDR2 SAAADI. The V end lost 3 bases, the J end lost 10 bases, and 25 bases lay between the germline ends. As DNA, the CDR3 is TGCGCCAGCAGTGAACGCCACGGGGCTCTCACGAGGAGCTCACCCCTCCACTTT. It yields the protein CASSERHGALTRSSPLHF.

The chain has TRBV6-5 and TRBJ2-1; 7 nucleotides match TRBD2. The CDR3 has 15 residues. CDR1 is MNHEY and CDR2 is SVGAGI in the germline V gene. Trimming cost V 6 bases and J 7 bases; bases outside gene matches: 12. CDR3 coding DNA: TGTGCCAGCAGGCTTGTGGGAGGGCCGAGAAATGAGCAGTTCTTC. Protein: CASRLVGGPRNEQFF.

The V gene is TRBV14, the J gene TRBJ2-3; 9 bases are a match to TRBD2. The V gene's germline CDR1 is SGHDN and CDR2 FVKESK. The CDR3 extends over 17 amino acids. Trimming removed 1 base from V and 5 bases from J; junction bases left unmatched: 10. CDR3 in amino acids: CASSQVAGLAVIDTQYF. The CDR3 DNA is TGTGCCAGCAGCCAAGTCGCGGGACTAGCTGTCATAGATACGCAGTATTTT.

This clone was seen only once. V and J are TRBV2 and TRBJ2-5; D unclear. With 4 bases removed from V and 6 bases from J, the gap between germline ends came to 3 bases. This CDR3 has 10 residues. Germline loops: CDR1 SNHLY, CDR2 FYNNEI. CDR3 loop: CASSVQTQYF. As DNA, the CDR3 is TGTGCCAGCAGTGTCCAGACCCAGTACTTC.

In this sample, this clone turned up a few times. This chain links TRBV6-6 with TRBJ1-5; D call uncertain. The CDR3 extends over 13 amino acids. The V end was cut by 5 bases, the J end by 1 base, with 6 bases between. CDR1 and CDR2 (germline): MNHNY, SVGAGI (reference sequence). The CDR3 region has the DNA TGTGCCAGCAGTGTTGCAAGCAATCAGCCCCAGCATTTT. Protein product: CASSVASNQPQHF.

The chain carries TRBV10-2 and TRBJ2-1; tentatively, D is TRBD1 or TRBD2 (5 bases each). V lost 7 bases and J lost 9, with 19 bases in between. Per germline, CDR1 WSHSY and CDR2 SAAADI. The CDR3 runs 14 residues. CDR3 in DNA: TGCGCCAGCAAAAGAGGGCAGGGCGGCGGTGAGCAGTTCTTC. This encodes CASKRGQGGGEQFF.

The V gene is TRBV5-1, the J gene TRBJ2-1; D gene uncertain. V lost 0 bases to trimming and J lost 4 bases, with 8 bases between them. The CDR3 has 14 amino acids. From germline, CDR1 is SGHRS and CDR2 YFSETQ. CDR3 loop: CASSLEGRYNEQFF. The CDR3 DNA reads TGCGCCAGCAGCTTGGAGGGCAGATACAATGAGCAGTTCTTC.

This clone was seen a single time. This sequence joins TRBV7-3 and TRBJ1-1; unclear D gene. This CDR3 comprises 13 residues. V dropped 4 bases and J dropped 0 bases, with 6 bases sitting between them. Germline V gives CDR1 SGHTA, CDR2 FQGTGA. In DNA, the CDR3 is TGTGCCAGCAGCTCGAATATGAACACTGAAGCTTTCTTT. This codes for CASSSNMNTEAFF.

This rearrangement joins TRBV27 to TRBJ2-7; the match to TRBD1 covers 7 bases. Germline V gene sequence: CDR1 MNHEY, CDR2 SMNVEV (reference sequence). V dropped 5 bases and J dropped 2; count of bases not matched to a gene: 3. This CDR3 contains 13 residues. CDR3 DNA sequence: TGTGCCAGCAGTAGACAGGGCCCCTACGAGCAGTACTTC. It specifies CASSRQGPYEQYF.

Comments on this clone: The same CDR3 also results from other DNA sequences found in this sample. CDR3 loop: CASSIGGLAGYEQYF. DNA of the CDR3: TGTGCCAGTAGTATCGGTGGACTAGCCGGTTACGAGCAGTACTTC. This chain joins TRBV19 and TRBJ2-7; the match to TRBD2 covers 8 bases. This CDR3 contains 15 residues. V shed 3 bases and J 4 bases; nucleotides not matched to a gene: 8. Germline V gene lookup returns CDR1 LNHDA and CDR2 SQIVND (reference sequence).

The CDR3 bases are TGTGCCAGCAGCTCCCCGTTAATAGGGGTTCCCTATGGCTACACCTTC. Protein product: CASSSPLIGVPYGYTF. This chain uses TRBV7-3 with TRBJ1-2, with D possibly matching TRBD1 (5 bases). The length of the CDR3 is 16 residues. V shed 4 bases and J shed 4 bases, with 19 bases lying between them. CDR1 is SGHTA, CDR2 FQGTGA, per germline.

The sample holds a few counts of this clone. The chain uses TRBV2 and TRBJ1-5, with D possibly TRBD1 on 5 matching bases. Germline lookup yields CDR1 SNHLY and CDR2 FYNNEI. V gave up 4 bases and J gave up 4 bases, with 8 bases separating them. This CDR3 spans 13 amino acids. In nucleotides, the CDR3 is TGTGCCAGCAGTGTGGAGGGGAATCAGCCCCAGCATTTT. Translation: CASSVEGNQPQHF.

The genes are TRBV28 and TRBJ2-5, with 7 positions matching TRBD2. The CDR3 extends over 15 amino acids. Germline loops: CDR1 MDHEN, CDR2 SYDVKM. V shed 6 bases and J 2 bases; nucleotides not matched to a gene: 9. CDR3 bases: TGTGCCAGCAGAACGGGAGGACGTCCACAAGAGACCCAGTACTTC. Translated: CASRTGGRPQETQYF.

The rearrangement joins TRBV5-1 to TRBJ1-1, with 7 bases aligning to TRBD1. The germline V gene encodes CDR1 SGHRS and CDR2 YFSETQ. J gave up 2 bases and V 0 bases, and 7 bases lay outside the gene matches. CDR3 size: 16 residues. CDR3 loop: CASSLVPEGANTEAFF. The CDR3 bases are TGCGCCAGCAGCTTGGTTCCAGAGGGGGCTAACACTGAAGCTTTCTTT.

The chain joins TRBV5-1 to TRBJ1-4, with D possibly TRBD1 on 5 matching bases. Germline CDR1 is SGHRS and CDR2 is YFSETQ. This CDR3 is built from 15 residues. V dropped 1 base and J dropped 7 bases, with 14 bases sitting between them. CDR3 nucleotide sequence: TGCGCCAGCAGCTTGCGGGGCGCGGAGTCTGAAAAACTGTTTTTT. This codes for CASSLRGAESEKLFF.

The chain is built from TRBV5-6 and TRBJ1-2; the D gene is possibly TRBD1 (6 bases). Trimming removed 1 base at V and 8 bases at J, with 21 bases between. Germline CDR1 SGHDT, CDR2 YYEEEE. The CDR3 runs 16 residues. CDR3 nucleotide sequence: TGTGCCAGCAGCTTGTCCCTGTCCAGGGGATCTTACGGCTACACCTTC. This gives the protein CASSLSLSRGSYGYTF.

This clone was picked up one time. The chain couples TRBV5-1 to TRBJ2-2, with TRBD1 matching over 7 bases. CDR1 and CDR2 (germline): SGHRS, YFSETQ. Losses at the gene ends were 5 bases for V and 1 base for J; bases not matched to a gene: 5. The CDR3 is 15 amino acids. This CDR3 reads CASRPGQLNTGELFF. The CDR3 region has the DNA TGCGCCAGCAGGCCGGGACAGCTGAACACCGGGGAGCTGTTTTTT.